This TCR beta chain was retrieved from a study of T-cell reconstitution after alpha-beta-depleted transplantation in children. Researchers prepared the TCRbeta library using unique molecular identifiers, the study reports. TCRdb re-analysed the PCR reads in MiXCR, keeping a single row per CDR3 protein. The repertoire holds more than 200,000 distinct CDR3 sequences, with 20% to 30% as singletons. V lost 8 bases, J lost 3 bases, and 19 bases lay in between. The CDR3 runs to 15 residues. CDR1 and CDR2 (germline): MNHEY, SMNVEV (reference sequence). This clonotype was obtained from a female patient between 2 and 15 years old who had a stem cell transplant for congenital amegakaryocytic thrombocytopenia, so the T cells may come from the graft donor. The sample was PBMCs, mostly from graft donor cells, taken 360 days after TCRalphabeta/CD19-depleted stem cell transplant. V is TRBV27 and J is TRBJ1-1; weak D call: TRBD1 (5 bases). The DNA of the CDR3 is TGTGCCAGCGGGTCCCAAAGGGACGTATACACTGAAGCTTTCTTT. The encoded protein is CASGSQRDVYTEAFF.